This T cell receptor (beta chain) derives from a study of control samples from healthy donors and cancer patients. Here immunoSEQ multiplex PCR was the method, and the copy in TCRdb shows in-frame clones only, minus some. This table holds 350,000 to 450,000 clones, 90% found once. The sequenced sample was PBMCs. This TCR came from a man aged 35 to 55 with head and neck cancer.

The CDR3 coding sequence is TGTGCCACCAGCAAGGGGACGGCCTTGGGGGAGCAGTACTTC. As protein: CATSKGTALGEQYF. The gene calls are TRBV15 and TRBJ2-7; D assignment may be TRBD1 or TRBD2 (5 bases each). This CDR3 contains 14 residues. Trimming removed 4 bases from V and 7 bases from J, with 17 bases in between. Looked up from germline, CDR1 is LNHNV and CDR2 is YYDKDF (reference sequence).